The clone carrying this T cell receptor beta chain has only a few counts. The record originates from a study of patients and donors after allogeneic stem cell transplantation. Looked up from germline, CDR1 is MNHEY and CDR2 is SMNVEV (reference sequence). The CDR3 covers 14 residues. V gave up 6 bases and J gave up 2 bases; unmatched junction bases: 2. TCRdb re-called the RT-PCR reads with MiXCR, one entry per CDR3 protein. The sample records roughly 9,900 distinct CDR3 sequences, 20% to 25% being singletons. Sequenced input: blood, either unsorted or a sorted T cell fraction (not recorded which). The V gene is TRBV27, the J gene TRBJ1-5; 9 positions agree with TRBD1. The source of this sequence is a human donor who was either an allogeneic HSCT recipient or a stem cell or donor lymphocyte infusion donor (not recorded which). It is not recorded whose cells these are; they may come from a transplant donor. CDR3 nucleotides: TGTGCCAGCAGCAGGACAGGGGGCAATCAGCCCCAGCATTTT. Residues: CASSRTGGNQPQHF.